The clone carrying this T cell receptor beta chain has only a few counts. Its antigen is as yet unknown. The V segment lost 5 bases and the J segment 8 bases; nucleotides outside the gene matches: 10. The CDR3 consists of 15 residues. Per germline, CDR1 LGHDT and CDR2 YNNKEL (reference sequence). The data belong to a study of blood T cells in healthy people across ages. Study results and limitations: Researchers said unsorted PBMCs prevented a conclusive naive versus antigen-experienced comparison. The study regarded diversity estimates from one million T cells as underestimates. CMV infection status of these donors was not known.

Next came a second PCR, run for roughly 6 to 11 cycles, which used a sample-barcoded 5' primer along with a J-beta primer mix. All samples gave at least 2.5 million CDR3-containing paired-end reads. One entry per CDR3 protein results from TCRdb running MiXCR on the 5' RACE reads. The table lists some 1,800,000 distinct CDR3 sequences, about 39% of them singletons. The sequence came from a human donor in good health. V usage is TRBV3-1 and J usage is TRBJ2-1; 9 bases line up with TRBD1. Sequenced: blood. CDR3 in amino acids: CASSFGTGHLYEQFF. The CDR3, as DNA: TGTGCCAGCAGCTTCGGGACAGGGCATTTGTATGAGCAGTTCTTC.